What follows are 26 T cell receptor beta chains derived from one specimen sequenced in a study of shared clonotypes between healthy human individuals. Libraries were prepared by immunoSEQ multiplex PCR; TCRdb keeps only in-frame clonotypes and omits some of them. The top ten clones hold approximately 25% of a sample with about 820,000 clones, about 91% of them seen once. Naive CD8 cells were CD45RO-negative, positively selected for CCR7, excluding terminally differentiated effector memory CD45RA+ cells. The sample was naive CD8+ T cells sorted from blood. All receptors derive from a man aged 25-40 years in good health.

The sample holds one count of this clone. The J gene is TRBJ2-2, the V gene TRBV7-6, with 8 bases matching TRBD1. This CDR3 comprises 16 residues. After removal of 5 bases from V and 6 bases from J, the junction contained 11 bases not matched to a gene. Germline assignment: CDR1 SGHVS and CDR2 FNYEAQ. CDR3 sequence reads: CASSPRGTGGPGELFF. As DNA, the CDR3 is TGTGCCAGCAGCCCCCGAGGGACAGGAGGACCCGGGGAGCTGTTTTTT.

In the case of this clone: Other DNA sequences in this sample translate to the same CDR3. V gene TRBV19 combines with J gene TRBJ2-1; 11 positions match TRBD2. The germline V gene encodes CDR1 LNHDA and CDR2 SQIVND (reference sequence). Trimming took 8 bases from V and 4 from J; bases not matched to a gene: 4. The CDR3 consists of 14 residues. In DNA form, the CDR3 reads TGTGCCAGTGGGCTAGCGGGAGGTTACAATGAGCAGTTCTTC. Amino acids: CASGLAGGYNEQFF.

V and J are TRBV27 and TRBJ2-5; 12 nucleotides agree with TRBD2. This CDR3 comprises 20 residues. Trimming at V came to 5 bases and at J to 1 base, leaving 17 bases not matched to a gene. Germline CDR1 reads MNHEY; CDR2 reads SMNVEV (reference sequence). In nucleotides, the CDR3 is TGTGCCAGCAGTCCCCACGGACTAGCGGGAAACCGGAATTTCCAAGAGACCCAGTACTTC. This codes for CASSPHGLAGNRNFQETQYF.

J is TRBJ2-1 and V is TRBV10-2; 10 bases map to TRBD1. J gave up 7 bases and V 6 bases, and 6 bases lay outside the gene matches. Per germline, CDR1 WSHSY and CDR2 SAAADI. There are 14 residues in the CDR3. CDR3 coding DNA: TGCGCCAGCAGCGCCGGGACAGGGGTAAATGAGCAGTTCTTC. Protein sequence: CASSAGTGVNEQFF.

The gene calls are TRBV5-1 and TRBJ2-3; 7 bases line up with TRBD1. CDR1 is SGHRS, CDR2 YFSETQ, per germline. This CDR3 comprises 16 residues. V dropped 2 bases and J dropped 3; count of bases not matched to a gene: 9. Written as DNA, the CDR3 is TGCGCCAGCAGCTTTAGTCAGGGGGTATTAACAGATACGCAGTATTTT. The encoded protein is CASSFSQGVLTDTQYF.

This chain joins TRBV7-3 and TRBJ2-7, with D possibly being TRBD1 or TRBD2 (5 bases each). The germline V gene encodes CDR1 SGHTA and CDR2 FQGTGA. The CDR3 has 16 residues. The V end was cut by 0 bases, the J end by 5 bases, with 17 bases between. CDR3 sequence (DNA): TGTGCCAGCAGCTTAACCGGGACCTTAATCCCCCACGAGCAGTACTTC. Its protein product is CASSLTGTLIPHEQYF.

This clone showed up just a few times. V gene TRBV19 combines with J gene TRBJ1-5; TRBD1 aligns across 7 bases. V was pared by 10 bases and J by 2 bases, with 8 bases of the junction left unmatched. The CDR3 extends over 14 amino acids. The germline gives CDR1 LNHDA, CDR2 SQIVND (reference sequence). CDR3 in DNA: TGTGCCAACAAACAGGGGTTCGGCAATCAGCCCCAGCATTTT. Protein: CANKQGFGNQPQHF. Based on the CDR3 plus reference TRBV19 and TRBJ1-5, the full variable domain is DGGITQSPKYLFRKEGQNVTLSCEQNLNHDAMYWYRQDPGQGLRLIYYSQIVNDFQKGDIAEGYSVSREKKESFPLTVTSAQKNPTAFYLCANKQGFGNQPQHFGDGTRLSIL.

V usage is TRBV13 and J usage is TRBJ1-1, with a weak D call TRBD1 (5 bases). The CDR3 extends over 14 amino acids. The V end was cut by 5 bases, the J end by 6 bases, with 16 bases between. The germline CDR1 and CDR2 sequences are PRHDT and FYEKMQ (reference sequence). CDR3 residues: CASSPPQQGAEAFF. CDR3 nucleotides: TGTGCCAGCAGCCCACCGCAGCAGGGAGCTGAAGCTTTCTTT.

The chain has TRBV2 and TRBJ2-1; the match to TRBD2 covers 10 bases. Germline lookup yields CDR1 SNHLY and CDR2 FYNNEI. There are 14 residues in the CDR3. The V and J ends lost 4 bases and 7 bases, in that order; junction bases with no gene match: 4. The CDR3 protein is CASSVWTSGNEQFF. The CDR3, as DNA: TGTGCCAGCAGTGTCTGGACTAGCGGAAATGAGCAGTTCTTC. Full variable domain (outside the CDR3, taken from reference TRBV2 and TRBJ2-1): EPEVTQTPSHQVTQMGQEVILRCVPISNHLYFYWYRQILGQKVEFLVSFYNNEISEKSEIFDDQFSVERPDGSNFTLKIRSTKLEDSAMYFCASSVWTSGNEQFFGPGTRLTVL.

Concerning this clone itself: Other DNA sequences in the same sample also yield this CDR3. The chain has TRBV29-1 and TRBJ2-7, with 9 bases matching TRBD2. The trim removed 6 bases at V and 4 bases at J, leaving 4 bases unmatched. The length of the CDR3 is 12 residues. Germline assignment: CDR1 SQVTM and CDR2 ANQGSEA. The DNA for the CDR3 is TGCAGCGTCGCGCGGGAGGGATACGAGCAGTACTTC. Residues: CSVAREGYEQYF.

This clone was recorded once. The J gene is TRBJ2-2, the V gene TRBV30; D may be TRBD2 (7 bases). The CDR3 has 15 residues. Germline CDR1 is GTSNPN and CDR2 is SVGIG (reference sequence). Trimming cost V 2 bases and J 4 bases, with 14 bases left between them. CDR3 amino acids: CAWSPYREGTGELFF. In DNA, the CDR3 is TGTGCCTGGAGTCCCTACAGGGAGGGCACCGGGGAGCTGTTTTTT.

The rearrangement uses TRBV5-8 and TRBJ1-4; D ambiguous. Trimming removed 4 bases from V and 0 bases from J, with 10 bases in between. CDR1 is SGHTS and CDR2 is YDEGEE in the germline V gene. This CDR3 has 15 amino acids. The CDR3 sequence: CASSPERATNEKLFF. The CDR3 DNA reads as TGTGCCAGCAGCCCTGAAAGGGCAACTAATGAAAAACTGTTTTTT.

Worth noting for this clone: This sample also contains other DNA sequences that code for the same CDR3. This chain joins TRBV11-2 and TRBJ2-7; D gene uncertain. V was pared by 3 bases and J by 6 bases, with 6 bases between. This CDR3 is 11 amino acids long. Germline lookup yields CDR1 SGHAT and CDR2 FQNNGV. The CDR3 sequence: CASSFGGEQYF. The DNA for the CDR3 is TGTGCCAGCAGCTTTGGTGGCGAGCAGTACTTC.

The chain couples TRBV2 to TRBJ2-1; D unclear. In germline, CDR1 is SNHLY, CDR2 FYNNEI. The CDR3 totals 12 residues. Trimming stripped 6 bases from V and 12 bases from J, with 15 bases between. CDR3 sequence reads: CASRGSFYGQFF. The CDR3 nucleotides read TGTGCCAGCAGGGGGTCTTTCTATGGGCAGTTCTTC.

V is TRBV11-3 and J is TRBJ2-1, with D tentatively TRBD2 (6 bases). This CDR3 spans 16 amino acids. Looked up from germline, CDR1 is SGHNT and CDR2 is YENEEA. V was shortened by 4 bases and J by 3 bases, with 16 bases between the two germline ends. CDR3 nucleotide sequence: TGTGCCAGCAGCTCGCATCTAGCGAACTACTACAATGAGCAGTTCTTC. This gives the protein CASSSHLANYYNEQFF.

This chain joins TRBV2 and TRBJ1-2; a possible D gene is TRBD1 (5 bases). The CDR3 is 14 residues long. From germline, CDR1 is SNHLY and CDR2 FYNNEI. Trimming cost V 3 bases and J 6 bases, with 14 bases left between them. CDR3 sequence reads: CASSDWDEADGYTF. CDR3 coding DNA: TGTGCCAGCAGTGATTGGGACGAAGCGGATGGCTACACCTTC. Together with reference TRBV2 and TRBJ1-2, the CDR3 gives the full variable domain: EPEVTQTPSHQVTQMGQEVILRCVPISNHLYFYWYRQILGQKVEFLVSFYNNEISEKSEIFDDQFSVERPDGSNFTLKIRSTKLEDSAMYFCASSDWDEADGYTFGSGTRLTVV.

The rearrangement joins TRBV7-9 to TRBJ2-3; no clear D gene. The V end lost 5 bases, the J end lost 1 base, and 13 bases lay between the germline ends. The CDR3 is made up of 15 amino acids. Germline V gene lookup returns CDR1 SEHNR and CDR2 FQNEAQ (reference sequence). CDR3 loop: CASSKQADGTDTQYF. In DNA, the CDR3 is TGTGCCAGCAGCAAGCAGGCCGACGGCACAGATACGCAGTATTTT.

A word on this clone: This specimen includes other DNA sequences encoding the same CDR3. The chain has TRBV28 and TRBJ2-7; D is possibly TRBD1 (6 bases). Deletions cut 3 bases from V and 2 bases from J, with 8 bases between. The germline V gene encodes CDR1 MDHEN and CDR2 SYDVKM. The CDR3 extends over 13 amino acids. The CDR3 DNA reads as TGTGCCAGCAGTTTCGGACAGCCCTACGAGCAGTACTTC. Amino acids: CASSFGQPYEQYF.

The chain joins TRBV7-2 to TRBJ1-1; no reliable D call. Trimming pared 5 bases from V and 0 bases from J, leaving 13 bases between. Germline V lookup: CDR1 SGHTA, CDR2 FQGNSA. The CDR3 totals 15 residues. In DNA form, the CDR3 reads TGTGCCAGCAGCCAGCCCGGGTATTTGAACACTGAAGCTTTCTTT. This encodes CASSQPGYLNTEAFF.

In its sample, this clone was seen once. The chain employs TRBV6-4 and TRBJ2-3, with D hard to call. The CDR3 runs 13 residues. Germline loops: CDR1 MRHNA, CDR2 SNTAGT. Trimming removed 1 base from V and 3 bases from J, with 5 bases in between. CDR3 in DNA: TGTGCCAGCAGTGACTATACAACAGATACGCAGTATTTT. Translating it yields CASSDYTTDTQYF.

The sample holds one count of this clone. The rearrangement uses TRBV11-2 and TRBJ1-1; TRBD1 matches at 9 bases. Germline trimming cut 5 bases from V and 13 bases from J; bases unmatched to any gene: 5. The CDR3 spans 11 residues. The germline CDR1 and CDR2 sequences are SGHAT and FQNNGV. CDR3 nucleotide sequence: TGTGCCAGCAGCCAGGGGACAGGGAGTTTCTTT. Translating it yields CASSQGTGSFF.

This CDR3 is CASSLGGGPQPQHF. For the CDR3, the DNA is TGTGCCAGCAGCCTGGGGGGGGGCCCTCAGCCCCAGCATTTT. J is TRBJ1-5 and V is TRBV28; a possible D gene is TRBD1 (6 bases). CDR1 is MDHEN and CDR2 is SYDVKM in the germline V gene. This CDR3 has 14 residues. Trimming took off 6 bases at V and 6 bases at J, with 15 bases between the two ends.

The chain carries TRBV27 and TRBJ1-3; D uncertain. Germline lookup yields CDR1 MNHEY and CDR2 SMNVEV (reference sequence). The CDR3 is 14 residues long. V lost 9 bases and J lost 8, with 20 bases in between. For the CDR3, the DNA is TGTGCCAGTAAAGACGATTCTGAAGGATACACCATATATTTT. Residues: CASKDDSEGYTIYF.

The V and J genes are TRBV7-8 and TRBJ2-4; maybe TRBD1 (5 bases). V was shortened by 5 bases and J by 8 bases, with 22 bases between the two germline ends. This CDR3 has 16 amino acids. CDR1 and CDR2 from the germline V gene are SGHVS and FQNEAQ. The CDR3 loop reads CASSRDTGQEVDIQYF. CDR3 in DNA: TGTGCCAGCAGCCGCGATACAGGCCAAGAGGTAGACATTCAGTACTTC.

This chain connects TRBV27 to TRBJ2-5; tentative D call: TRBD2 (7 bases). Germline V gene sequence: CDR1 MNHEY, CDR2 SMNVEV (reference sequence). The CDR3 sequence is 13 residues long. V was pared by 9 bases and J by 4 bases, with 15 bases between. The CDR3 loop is CARGGGALETQYF. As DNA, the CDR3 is TGTGCCAGGGGAGGGGGAGCCCTAGAGACCCAGTACTTC.

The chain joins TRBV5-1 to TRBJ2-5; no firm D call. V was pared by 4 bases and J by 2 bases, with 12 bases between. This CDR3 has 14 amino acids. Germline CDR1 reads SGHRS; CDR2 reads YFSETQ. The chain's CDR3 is CASSPDGRQETQYF. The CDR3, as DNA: TGCGCCAGCAGCCCGGACGGGCGGCAAGAGACCCAGTACTTC.